This entry concerns a single T cell receptor beta chain. The antigen remains undetermined. Treatment indicated: roughly 18 received Ad26.COV2.S at low or high dose, single or two shots; about 5 received placebo; per-sample allocation not given. Sampling took place 63 days after the first vaccine or placebo injection. An Ad26 vector expressing Wuhan-strain SARS-CoV-2 spike served as the vaccine. The record originates from a study of Ad26.COV2.S vaccination and SARS-CoV-2 variants. Study-level background: The donor belonged to the COV1001 Ad26.COV2.S trial arm. Findings and limits, study-wide: Spike-specific TCR breadth was greater in vaccine than placebo recipients.

Generated by immunoSEQ multiplex PCR, the TCRdb table keeps only in-frame clones and is missing some. The sample lists 380,000 or so clones; 75% to 90% were seen once. The length of the CDR3 is 19 residues. The V and J ends lost 4 bases and 0 bases, in that order; junction bases with no gene match: 14. Looked up from germline, CDR1 is SGHTA and CDR2 is FQGNSA. The sequence derives from a person aged 18 to 65 who received the Ad26.COV2.S COVID-19 vaccine or a placebo. The genes are TRBV7-2 and TRBJ1-4, with 7 positions matching TRBD1. The sequencing here drew on peripheral blood, taken in a trial of Ad26.COV2.S vaccine versus placebo. The CDR3 sequence: CASSSIPRDRPATNEKLFF. CDR3 nucleotide sequence: TGTGCCAGCAGCTCGATCCCCCGGGACAGACCTGCAACTAATGAAAAACTGTTTTTT.